Listed below are T cell receptor beta chains from one sample, sequenced in a study of CD8 T cells in Susac syndrome. Each CDR3 protein is one row after TCRdb ran MiXCR on the immunoSEQ multiplex PCR reads. Of about 440,000 distinct CDR3 sequences listed, more than 80% are singletons. Source material: CD8+ T cells from PBMCs. The receptors come from a human donor with multiple sclerosis. Each CDR3 is given with its conserved first and last residue. Each record gives: J gene, V gene, D gene, clone size, CDR3 DNA, CDR3 protein. D genes are given only for firm matches. A row's size may be missing; if present it is once, few, many or a size class.

TRBJ2-3,TRBV30,TRBD1,-,TGTGCCTGGAGGGGGACAGATTATACGCAGTATTTT,CAWRGTDYTQYF
TRBJ1-2,TRBV5-1,TRBD1,once,TGCGCCAGCAGCGAGGGACAGGGGACGACTTTCCATGGCTACACCTTC,CASSEGQGTTFHGYTF
TRBJ2-5,TRBV6-5,TRBD2,-,TGTGCCAGCAGTTCACCGGGACTAGTCGAGACCCAGTACTTC,CASSSPGLVETQYF
TRBJ1-5,TRBV6-5,TRBD1,few,TGTGCCAGCAGTTACGCGGGACAGGGTGGAGGTCAGCCCCAGCATTTT,CASSYAGQGGGQPQHF
TRBJ2-7,TRBV29-1,TRBD2,-,TGCAGCGCTAGGGACTACCGGTCCTACGAGCAGTACTTC,CSARDYRSYEQYF
TRBJ1-5,TRBV12-3/TRBV12-4,TRBD1,-,TGTGCCAGCAGTTTAGGGGACAGGGTAAGCGTAAGTAATCAGCCCCAGCATTTT,CASSLGDRVSVSNQPQHF
TRBJ2-2,TRBV4-1,-,-,TGCGCCAGCAAGGACAGCCTCAACACCGGGGAGCTGTTTTTT,CASKDSLNTGELFF
TRBJ2-2,TRBV6-5,TRBD2,-,TGTGCCAGCAGTTACTCGGGGGTAGCGGGGAGAAGTTTCACCGGGGAGCTGTTTTTT,CASSYSGVAGRSFTGELFF
TRBJ1-1,TRBV2,-,-,TGTGCCATCCCGGGTTTTCGGGGCACTGAAGCTTTCTTT,CAIPGFRGTEAFF
TRBJ1-1,TRBV28,TRBD1,-,TGTGCCAGCAGTTCTGGACAGGACCCTTGGGAGGCTTTCTTT,CASSSGQDPWEAFF
TRBJ2-3,TRBV2,TRBD1,once,TGTGCCAGCGGTGATGACCCGGGACAGGGAGGTGCAGATACGCAGTATTTT,CASGDDPGQGGADTQYF
TRBJ2-5,TRBV3-1,-,few,TGTGCCAGCAGCCAGTACGGGGGTCAAGAGACCCAGTACTTC,CASSQYGGQETQYF
TRBJ2-2,TRBV25-1,-,-,TGTGCCAGCACCCCGGGGGGCCCCGGGGAGCTGTTTTTT,CASTPGGPGELFF
TRBJ2-2,TRBV5-1,-,-,TGCGCCAGCAGGGTTACCGGGGAGCTGTTTTTT,CASRVTGELFF